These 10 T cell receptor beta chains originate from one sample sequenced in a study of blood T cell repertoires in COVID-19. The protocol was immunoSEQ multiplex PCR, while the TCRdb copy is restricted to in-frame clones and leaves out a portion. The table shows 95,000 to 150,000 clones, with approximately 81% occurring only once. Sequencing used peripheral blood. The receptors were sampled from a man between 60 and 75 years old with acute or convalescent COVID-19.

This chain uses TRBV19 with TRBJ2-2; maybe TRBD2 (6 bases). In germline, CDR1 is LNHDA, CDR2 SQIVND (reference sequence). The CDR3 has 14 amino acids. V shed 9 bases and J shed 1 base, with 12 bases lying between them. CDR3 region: CASRGAMNTGELFF. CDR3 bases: TGTGCCAGCCGCGGGGCGATGAACACCGGGGAGCTGTTTTTT.

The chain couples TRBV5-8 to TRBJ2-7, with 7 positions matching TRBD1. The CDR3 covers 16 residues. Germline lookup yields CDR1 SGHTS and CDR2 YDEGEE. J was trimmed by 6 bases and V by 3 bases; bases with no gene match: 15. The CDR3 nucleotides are TGTGCCAGCAGCTCGGACAGGAGAGTCTATGGGGGCGAGCAGTACTTC. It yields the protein CASSSDRRVYGGEQYF.

The CDR3 bases are TGTGCCAGCAGTTTATCGCAGGGGGCGCAGACCGGGGAGCTGTTTTTT. Encoded protein: CASSLSQGAQTGELFF. The V call is TRBV27, the J call TRBJ2-2; 8 positions match TRBD1. The CDR3 consists of 16 residues. Per the germline V gene, CDR1 is MNHEY and CDR2 is SMNVEV (reference sequence). Germline trimming cut 0 bases from V and 5 bases from J; bases unmatched to any gene: 5.

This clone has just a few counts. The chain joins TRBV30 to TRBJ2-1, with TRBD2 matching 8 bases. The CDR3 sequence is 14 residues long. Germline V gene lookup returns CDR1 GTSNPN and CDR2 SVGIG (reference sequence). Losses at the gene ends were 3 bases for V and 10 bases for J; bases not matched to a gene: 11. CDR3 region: CAWSRGLAVDEQFF. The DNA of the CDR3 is TGTGCCTGGAGCCGAGGACTAGCCGTCGACGAGCAGTTCTTC.

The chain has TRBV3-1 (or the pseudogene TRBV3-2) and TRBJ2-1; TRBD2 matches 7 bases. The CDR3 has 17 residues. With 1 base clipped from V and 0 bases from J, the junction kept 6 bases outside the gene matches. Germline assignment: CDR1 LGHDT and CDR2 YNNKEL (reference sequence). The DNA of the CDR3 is TGTGCCAGCAGCCAAGTCCACGGCGGGAGCTCCTACAATGAGCAGTTCTTC. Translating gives CASSQVHGGSSYNEQFF.

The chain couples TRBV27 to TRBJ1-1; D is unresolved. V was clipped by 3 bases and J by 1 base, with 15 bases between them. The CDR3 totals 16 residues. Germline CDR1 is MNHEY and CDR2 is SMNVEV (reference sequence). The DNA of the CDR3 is TGTGCCAGCAGTTTTAGTAGTAGTCAATCGAACACTGAAGCTTTCTTT. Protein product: CASSFSSSQSNTEAFF.

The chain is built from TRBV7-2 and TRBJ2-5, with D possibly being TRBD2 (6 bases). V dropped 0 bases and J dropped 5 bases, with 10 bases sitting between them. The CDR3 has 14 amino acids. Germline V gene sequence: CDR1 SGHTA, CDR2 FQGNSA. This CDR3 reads CASSLAGGGETQYF. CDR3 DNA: TGTGCCAGCAGCTTAGCGGGAGGAGGGGAGACCCAGTACTTC.

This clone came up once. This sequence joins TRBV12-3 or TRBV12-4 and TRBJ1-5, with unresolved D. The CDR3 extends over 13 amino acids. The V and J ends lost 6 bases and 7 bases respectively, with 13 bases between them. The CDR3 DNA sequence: TGTGCCAGCAGCTACAAGGAGAACCAGCCCCAGCATTTT. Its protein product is CASSYKENQPQHF.

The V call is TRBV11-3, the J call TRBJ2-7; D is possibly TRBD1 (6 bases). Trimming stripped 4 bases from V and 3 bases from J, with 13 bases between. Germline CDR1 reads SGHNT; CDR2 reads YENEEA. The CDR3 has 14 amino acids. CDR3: CASSSSRDIYEQYF. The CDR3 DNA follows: TGTGCCAGCAGCTCGTCCCGGGACATCTACGAGCAGTACTTC.

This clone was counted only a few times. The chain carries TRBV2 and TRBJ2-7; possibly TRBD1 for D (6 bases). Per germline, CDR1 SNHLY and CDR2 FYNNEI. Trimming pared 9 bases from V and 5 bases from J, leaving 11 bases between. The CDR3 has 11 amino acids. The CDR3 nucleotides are TGTGCCAGTCACAGGGCCCACGAGCAGTACTTC. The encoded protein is CASHRAHEQYF.